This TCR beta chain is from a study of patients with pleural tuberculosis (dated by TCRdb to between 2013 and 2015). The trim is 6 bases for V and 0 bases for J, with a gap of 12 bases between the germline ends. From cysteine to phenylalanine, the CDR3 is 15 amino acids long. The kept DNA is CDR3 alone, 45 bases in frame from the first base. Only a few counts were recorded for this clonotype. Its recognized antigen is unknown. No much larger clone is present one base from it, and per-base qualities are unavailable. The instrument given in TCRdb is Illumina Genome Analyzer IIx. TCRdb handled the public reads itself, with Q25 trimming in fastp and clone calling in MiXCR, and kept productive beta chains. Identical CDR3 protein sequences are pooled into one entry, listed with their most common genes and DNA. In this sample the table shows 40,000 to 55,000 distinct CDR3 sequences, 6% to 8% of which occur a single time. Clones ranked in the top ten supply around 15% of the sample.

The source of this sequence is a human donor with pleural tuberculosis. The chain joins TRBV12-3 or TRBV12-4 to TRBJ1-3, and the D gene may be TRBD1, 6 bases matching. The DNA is TGTGCCAGCAGGGTAGACAGGATCTCTGGAAACACCATATATTTT. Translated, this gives CASRVDRISGNTIYF.